These T cell receptor beta chains were read from a single sample in a study of cytomegalovirus exposure and HLA in healthy donors. Libraries were prepared by immunoSEQ multiplex PCR; TCRdb keeps only in-frame clonotypes and omits some of them. The repertoire holds under 300,000 clones, with about 75% as singletons. The material sequenced was PBMCs. All receptors come from a female donor in good health and CMV-seronegative. Both conserved end residues are part of each CDR3. Fields, in order: clone size, J gene, D gene, V gene, CDR3 protein, CDR3 DNA. A D gene is named only where the DNA matches it firmly. The size field is filled for only some rows; it gives once, few, many or a size class.

clone size: .; J gene: TRBJ1-1; D gene: .; V gene: TRBV19; CDR3 protein: CASSIRVNTEAFF; CDR3 DNA: TGTGCCAGTAGTATTCGAGTGAACACTGAAGCTTTCTTT
clone size: once; J gene: TRBJ1-5; D gene: TRBD1; V gene: TRBV29-1; CDR3 protein: CSVAPGRGNQPQHF; CDR3 DNA: TGCAGCGTCGCCCCGGGCAGGGGGAATCAGCCCCAGCATTTT
clone size: .; J gene: TRBJ2-7; D gene: TRBD2; V gene: TRBV27; CDR3 protein: CASSSVIGLAGINEQYF; CDR3 DNA: TGTGCCAGCAGTTCCGTCATTGGACTAGCGGGAATTAACGAGCAGTACTTC
clone size: .; J gene: TRBJ1-1; D gene: .; V gene: TRBV7-3; CDR3 protein: CASSLKGGATEAFF; CDR3 DNA: TGTGCCAGCAGCTTAAAAGGGGGGGCAACTGAAGCTTTCTTT
clone size: once; J gene: TRBJ1-2; D gene: .; V gene: TRBV6-1; CDR3 protein: CASSDGIAPDGYTF; CDR3 DNA: TGTGCCAGCAGTGACGGTATAGCGCCGGATGGCTACACCTTC
clone size: .; J gene: TRBJ2-3; D gene: TRBD2; V gene: TRBV4-2; CDR3 protein: CASSQDTTGGYSTDTQYF; CDR3 DNA: TGTGCCAGCAGCCAAGACACGACGGGAGGTTATAGCACAGATACGCAGTATTTT
clone size: .; J gene: TRBJ2-7; D gene: .; V gene: TRBV27; CDR3 protein: CASSTGLDYEQYF; CDR3 DNA: TGTGCCAGCAGTACAGGGTTGGACTACGAGCAGTACTTC
clone size: .; J gene: TRBJ2-7; D gene: TRBD2; V gene: TRBV28; CDR3 protein: CASSLPGLAEYEQYF; CDR3 DNA: TGTGCCAGCAGTCTTCCGGGACTAGCGGAATACGAGCAGTACTTC
clone size: .; J gene: TRBJ1-3; D gene: .; V gene: TRBV2; CDR3 protein: CASDLGAVLSGNTIYF; CDR3 DNA: TGTGCCAGTGATCTAGGGGCCGTATTATCTGGAAACACCATATATTTT
clone size: .; J gene: TRBJ1-2; D gene: TRBD1; V gene: TRBV19; CDR3 protein: CATADRDSNYGYTF; CDR3 DNA: TGTGCCACCGCGGACCGGGACAGCAACTATGGCTACACCTTC
clone size: once; J gene: TRBJ2-2; D gene: TRBD2; V gene: TRBV2; CDR3 protein: CASSGTSGRGTGELFF; CDR3 DNA: TGTGCCAGCAGTGGGACTAGCGGGAGGGGCACCGGGGAGCTGTTTTTT
clone size: .; J gene: TRBJ1-1; D gene: TRBD1; V gene: TRBV6-6; CDR3 protein: CASRLDRGSTEAFF; CDR3 DNA: TGTGCCAGCAGACTGGACAGGGGGTCGACTGAAGCTTTCTTT
clone size: .; J gene: TRBJ2-7; D gene: TRBD2; V gene: TRBV27; CDR3 protein: CASSSLAGGDQQYF; CDR3 DNA: TGTGCCAGCAGTTCCCTAGCGGGGGGGGACCAGCAGTACTTC
clone size: once; J gene: TRBJ2-1; D gene: TRBD2; V gene: TRBV6-1; CDR3 protein: CASSLLAGGFNEQFF; CDR3 DNA: TGTGCCAGCAGCCTGTTGGCGGGAGGGTTTAATGAGCAGTTCTTC
clone size: .; J gene: TRBJ2-7; D gene: .; V gene: TRBV7-9; CDR3 protein: CASSLAQVTGRTYEQYF; CDR3 DNA: TGTGCCAGCAGCTTAGCGCAGGTAACGGGGAGGACCTACGAGCAGTACTTC
clone size: .; J gene: TRBJ2-3; D gene: TRBD2; V gene: TRBV27; CDR3 protein: CASRSLEREQDTQYF; CDR3 DNA: TGTGCCAGCCGATCACTGGAGCGGGAGCAAGATACGCAGTATTTT
clone size: .; J gene: TRBJ2-3; D gene: TRBD1; V gene: TRBV6-1; CDR3 protein: CASSDGTGWDTQYF; CDR3 DNA: TGTGCCAGCAGTGATGGGACAGGGTGGGATACGCAGTATTTT
clone size: few; J gene: TRBJ1-4; D gene: .; V gene: TRBV7-2; CDR3 protein: CASSLTRGSNEKLFF; CDR3 DNA: TGTGCCAGCAGCTTAACCAGGGGTTCAAATGAAAAACTGTTTTTT
clone size: few; J gene: TRBJ1-3; D gene: TRBD1; V gene: TRBV18; CDR3 protein: CASTGTGIKKENTIYF; CDR3 DNA: TGTGCCAGCACGGGGACAGGGATAAAAAAAGAAAACACCATATATTTT
clone size: .; J gene: TRBJ2-5; D gene: .; V gene: TRBV5-1; CDR3 protein: CASSLGLREGEMGETQYF; CDR3 DNA: TGCGCCAGCAGCTTGGGCCTGAGGGAGGGGGAAATGGGAGAGACCCAGTACTTC
clone size: .; J gene: TRBJ2-2; D gene: TRBD2; V gene: TRBV7-3; CDR3 protein: CASRLARSTGELFF; CDR3 DNA: TGTGCCAGCAGACTAGCGCGTTCCACCGGGGAGCTGTTTTTT
clone size: .; J gene: TRBJ2-1; D gene: .; V gene: TRBV5-1; CDR3 protein: CASSLAPRRGNEQFF; CDR3 DNA: TGCGCCAGCAGCTTGGCCCCCAGGCGGGGCAATGAGCAGTTCTTC
clone size: .; J gene: TRBJ2-7; D gene: TRBD1; V gene: TRBV2; CDR3 protein: CASGSGGVEQYF; CDR3 DNA: TGTGCCAGCGGGTCAGGGGGCGTCGAGCAGTACTTC
clone size: .; J gene: TRBJ2-7; D gene: .; V gene: TRBV11-3; CDR3 protein: CASSLMGSSYEQYF; CDR3 DNA: TGTGCCAGCAGCTTAATGGGGAGCTCCTACGAGCAGTACTTC
clone size: .; J gene: TRBJ2-7; D gene: TRBD2; V gene: TRBV2; CDR3 protein: CASSSRTSGSYEQYF; CDR3 DNA: TGTGCCAGCAGTTCCCGGACTAGCGGGTCCTACGAGCAGTACTTC
clone size: .; J gene: TRBJ1-3; D gene: .; V gene: TRBV5-1; CDR3 protein: CASSQGSGNTIYF; CDR3 DNA: TGCGCCAGCAGCCAGGGCTCTGGAAACACCATATATTTT
clone size: few; J gene: TRBJ2-7; D gene: .; V gene: TRBV5-6; CDR3 protein: CASSSIRLGLYYEQYF; CDR3 DNA: TGTGCCAGCAGCTCAATCCGACTCGGTCTATACTACGAGCAGTACTTC
clone size: .; J gene: TRBJ1-2; D gene: .; V gene: TRBV6-5; CDR3 protein: CASSYGTRAGYGYTF; CDR3 DNA: TGTGCCAGCAGTTACGGGACAAGGGCCGGCTATGGCTACACCTTC
clone size: .; J gene: TRBJ1-2; D gene: TRBD1; V gene: TRBV28; CDR3 protein: CASSLRTGALYGYTF; CDR3 DNA: TGTGCCAGCAGTTTAAGGACAGGGGCTCTTTATGGCTACACCTTC
clone size: .; J gene: TRBJ2-1; D gene: TRBD2; V gene: TRBV27; CDR3 protein: CASSSLSRGLAGYNEQFF; CDR3 DNA: TGTGCCAGCAGCAGTTTATCCCGCGGACTAGCGGGATACAATGAGCAGTTCTTC
clone size: .; J gene: TRBJ1-2; D gene: .; V gene: TRBV11-2; CDR3 protein: CASSSSGSAGNYGYTF; CDR3 DNA: TGTGCCAGCAGCTCGTCGGGTAGCGCGGGGAACTATGGCTACACCTTC
clone size: .; J gene: TRBJ2-2; D gene: TRBD2; V gene: TRBV2; CDR3 protein: CASSVPAGVTGELFF; CDR3 DNA: TGTGCCAGCAGTGTTCCAGCGGGAGTTACCGGGGAGCTGTTTTTT
clone size: once; J gene: TRBJ2-3; D gene: .; V gene: TRBV2; CDR3 protein: CASSEYSSSTDTQYF; CDR3 DNA: TGTGCCAGCAGTGAATATAGTTCAAGCACAGATACGCAGTATTTT
clone size: .; J gene: TRBJ1-1; D gene: .; V gene: TRBV11-3; CDR3 protein: CASSLAWGGWNTEAFF; CDR3 DNA: TGTGCCAGCAGCTTAGCATGGGGCGGATGGAACACTGAAGCTTTCTTT
clone size: .; J gene: TRBJ2-1; D gene: TRBD2; V gene: TRBV11-2; CDR3 protein: CASSLSGAGHNEQFF; CDR3 DNA: TGTGCCAGCAGCCTTAGCGGGGCGGGCCACAATGAGCAGTTCTTC
clone size: .; J gene: TRBJ1-1; D gene: .; V gene: TRBV9; CDR3 protein: CASSVGRGNTEAFF; CDR3 DNA: TGTGCCAGCAGCGTAGGGAGAGGGAACACTGAAGCTTTCTTT
clone size: .; J gene: TRBJ2-2; D gene: TRBD2; V gene: TRBV4-1; CDR3 protein: CASSQEYREAGELFF; CDR3 DNA: TGCGCCAGCAGCCAAGAATACCGGGAGGCCGGGGAGCTGTTTTTT
clone size: .; J gene: TRBJ1-1; D gene: .; V gene: TRBV7-9; CDR3 protein: CASSLSAGRGNTEAFF; CDR3 DNA: TGTGCCAGCAGCTTATCCGCGGGACGGGGGAACACTGAAGCTTTCTTT
clone size: .; J gene: TRBJ2-1; D gene: TRBD1; V gene: TRBV7-2; CDR3 protein: CASSPDRQGVRNEQFF; CDR3 DNA: TGTGCCAGCAGCCCTGACAGACAGGGTGTAAGGAATGAGCAGTTCTTC
clone size: .; J gene: TRBJ2-7; D gene: .; V gene: TRBV13; CDR3 protein: CASSLSRFAYEQYF; CDR3 DNA: TGTGCCAGCAGCTTGAGCAGGTTTGCCTACGAGCAGTACTTC
clone size: .; J gene: TRBJ1-1; D gene: .; V gene: TRBV6-5; CDR3 protein: CASSYSMATEAFF; CDR3 DNA: TGTGCCAGCAGTTACTCGATGGCCACTGAAGCTTTCTTT
clone size: few; J gene: TRBJ2-5; D gene: TRBD1; V gene: TRBV7-6; CDR3 protein: CASRGQGMETQYF; CDR3 DNA: TGTGCCAGCAGGGGACAGGGGATGGAGACCCAGTACTTC
clone size: .; J gene: TRBJ2-3; D gene: .; V gene: TRBV30; CDR3 protein: CAWRVGQLDTQYF; CDR3 DNA: TGTGCCTGGAGGGTTGGGCAGTTAGATACGCAGTATTTT
clone size: few; J gene: TRBJ1-1; D gene: .; V gene: TRBV10-1; CDR3 protein: CASGGVLMNTEAFF; CDR3 DNA: TGCGCCAGCGGAGGCGTCCTTATGAACACTGAAGCTTTCTTT
clone size: .; J gene: TRBJ1-5; D gene: .; V gene: TRBV19; CDR3 protein: CASNRVGQPQHF; CDR3 DNA: TGTGCCAGTAACAGGGTCGGTCAGCCCCAGCATTTT
clone size: .; J gene: TRBJ2-7; D gene: .; V gene: TRBV6-4; CDR3 protein: CASSEFRWSSYEQYF; CDR3 DNA: TGTGCCAGCAGTGAGTTCCGGTGGAGCTCCTACGAGCAGTACTTC
clone size: .; J gene: TRBJ2-7; D gene: .; V gene: TRBV28; CDR3 protein: CASSPGLPSEQYF; CDR3 DNA: TGTGCCAGCAGCCCTGGACTACCCAGCGAGCAGTACTTC
clone size: .; J gene: TRBJ2-5; D gene: .; V gene: TRBV10-1; CDR3 protein: CARGRHGQETQYF; CDR3 DNA: TGCGCCAGGGGGAGACACGGCCAAGAGACCCAGTACTTC
clone size: .; J gene: TRBJ1-1; D gene: .; V gene: TRBV7-3; CDR3 protein: CASSEGARNTEAFF; CDR3 DNA: TGTGCCAGCAGTGAAGGAGCCAGGAACACTGAAGCTTTCTTT
clone size: .; J gene: TRBJ2-1; D gene: TRBD2; V gene: TRBV7-6; CDR3 protein: CASRPVAGASVDEQFF; CDR3 DNA: TGTGCCAGCAGACCTGTAGCGGGAGCTTCGGTAGATGAGCAGTTCTTC
clone size: .; J gene: TRBJ2-7; D gene: TRBD1; V gene: TRBV5-1; CDR3 protein: CASSWGQPIYEQYF; CDR3 DNA: TGCGCCAGCAGCTGGGGACAGCCGATCTACGAGCAGTACTTC
clone size: .; J gene: TRBJ2-7; D gene: TRBD2; V gene: TRBV5-6; CDR3 protein: CASSPALAGASYEQYF; CDR3 DNA: TGTGCCAGCAGCCCGGCTCTAGCGGGTGCCTCCTACGAGCAGTACTTC
clone size: .; J gene: TRBJ1-1; D gene: TRBD1; V gene: TRBV5-4; CDR3 protein: CLSKEGTGRVNTEAFF; CDR3 DNA: TGTTTATCGAAGGAAGGGACAGGGAGAGTGAACACTGAAGCTTTCTTT
clone size: .; J gene: TRBJ1-5; D gene: .; V gene: TRBV6-6; CDR3 protein: CASSYSPFRDNQPQHF; CDR3 DNA: TGTGCCAGCAGTTATTCCCCATTCAGGGACAATCAGCCCCAGCATTTT